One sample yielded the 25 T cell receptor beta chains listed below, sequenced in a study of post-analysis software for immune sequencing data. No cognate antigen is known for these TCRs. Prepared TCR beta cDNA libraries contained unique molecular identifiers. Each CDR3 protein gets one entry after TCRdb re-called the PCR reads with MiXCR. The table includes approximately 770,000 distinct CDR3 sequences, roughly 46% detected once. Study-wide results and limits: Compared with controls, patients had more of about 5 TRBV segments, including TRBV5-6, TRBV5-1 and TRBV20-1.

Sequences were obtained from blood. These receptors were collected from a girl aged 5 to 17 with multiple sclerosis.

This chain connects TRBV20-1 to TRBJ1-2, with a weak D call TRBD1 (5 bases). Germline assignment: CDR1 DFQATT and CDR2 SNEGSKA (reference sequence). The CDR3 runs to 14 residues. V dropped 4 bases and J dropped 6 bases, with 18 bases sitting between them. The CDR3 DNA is TGCAGTGCTACCCCGACTATAAGGGGTGATGGCTACACCTTC. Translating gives CSATPTIRGDGYTF.

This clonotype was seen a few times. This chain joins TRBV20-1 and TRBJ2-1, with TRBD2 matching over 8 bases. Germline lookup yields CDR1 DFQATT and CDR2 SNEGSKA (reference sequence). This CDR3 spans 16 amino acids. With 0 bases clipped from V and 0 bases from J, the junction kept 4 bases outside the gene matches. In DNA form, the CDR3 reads TGCAGTGCTAGAGATCAGGGGACTAGCTCCTACAATGAGCAGTTCTTC. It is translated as CSARDQGTSSYNEQFF.

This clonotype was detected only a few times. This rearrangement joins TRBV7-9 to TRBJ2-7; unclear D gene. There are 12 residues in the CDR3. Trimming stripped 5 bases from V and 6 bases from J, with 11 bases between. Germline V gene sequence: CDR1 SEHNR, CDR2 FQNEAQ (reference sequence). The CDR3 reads CASSDGTREQYF. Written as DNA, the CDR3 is TGTGCCAGCAGCGACGGCACACGCGAGCAGTACTTC. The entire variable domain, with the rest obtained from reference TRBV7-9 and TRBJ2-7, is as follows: DTGVSQNPRHKITKRGQNVTFRCDPISEHNRLYWYRQTLGQGPEFLTYFQNEAQLEKSRLLSDRFSAERPKGSFSTLEIQRTEQGDSAMYLCASSDGTREQYFGPGTRLTVT.

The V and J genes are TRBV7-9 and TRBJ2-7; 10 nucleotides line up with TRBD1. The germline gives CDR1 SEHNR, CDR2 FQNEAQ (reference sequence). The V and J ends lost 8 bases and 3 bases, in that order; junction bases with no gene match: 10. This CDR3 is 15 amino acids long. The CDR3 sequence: CASGASGTGDYEQYF. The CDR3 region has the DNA TGTGCCAGCGGGGCCTCCGGGACAGGGGACTACGAGCAGTACTTC.

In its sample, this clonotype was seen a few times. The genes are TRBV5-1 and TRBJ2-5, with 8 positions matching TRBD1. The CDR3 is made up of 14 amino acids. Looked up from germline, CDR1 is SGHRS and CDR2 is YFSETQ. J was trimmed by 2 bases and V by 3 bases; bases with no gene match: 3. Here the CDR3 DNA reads TGCGCCAGCAGCTGGGGACAGGCTCAAGAGACCCAGTACTTC. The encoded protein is CASSWGQAQETQYF.

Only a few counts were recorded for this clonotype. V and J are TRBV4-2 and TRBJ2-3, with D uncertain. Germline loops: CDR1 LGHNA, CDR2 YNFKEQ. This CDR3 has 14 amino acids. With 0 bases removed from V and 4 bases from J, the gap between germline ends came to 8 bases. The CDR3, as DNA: TGTGCCAGCAGCCAAGATCCCCCCCCAGATACGCAGTATTTT. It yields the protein CASSQDPPPDTQYF.

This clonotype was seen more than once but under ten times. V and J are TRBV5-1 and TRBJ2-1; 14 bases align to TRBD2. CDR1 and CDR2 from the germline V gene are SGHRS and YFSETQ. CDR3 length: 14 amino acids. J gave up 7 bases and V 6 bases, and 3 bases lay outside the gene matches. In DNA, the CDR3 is TGCGCCAGCACAAGGACTAGCGGGAGGAATGAGCAGTTCTTC. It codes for CASTRTSGRNEQFF.

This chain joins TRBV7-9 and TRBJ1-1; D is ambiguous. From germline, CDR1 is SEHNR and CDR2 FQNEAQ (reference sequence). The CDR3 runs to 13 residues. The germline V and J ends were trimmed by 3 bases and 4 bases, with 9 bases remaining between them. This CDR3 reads CASSFAGTTEAFF. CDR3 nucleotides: TGTGCCAGCAGCTTCGCCGGAACCACTGAAGCTTTCTTT.

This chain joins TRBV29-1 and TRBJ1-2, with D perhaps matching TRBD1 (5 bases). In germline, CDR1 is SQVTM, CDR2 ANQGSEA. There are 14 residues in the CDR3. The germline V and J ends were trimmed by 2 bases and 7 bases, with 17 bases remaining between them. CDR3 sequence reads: CSVEPDFWGPGYTF. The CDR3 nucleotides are TGCAGCGTTGAACCGGACTTTTGGGGACCTGGCTACACCTTC.

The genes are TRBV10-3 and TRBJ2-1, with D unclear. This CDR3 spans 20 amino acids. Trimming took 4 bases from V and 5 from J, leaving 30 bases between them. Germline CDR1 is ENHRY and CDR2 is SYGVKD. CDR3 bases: TGTGCCATCAGTGCGAGTCCCCCCCAACAGACTGTACCTCCTAACAATGAGCAGTTCTTC. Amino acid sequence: CAISASPPQQTVPPNNEQFF.

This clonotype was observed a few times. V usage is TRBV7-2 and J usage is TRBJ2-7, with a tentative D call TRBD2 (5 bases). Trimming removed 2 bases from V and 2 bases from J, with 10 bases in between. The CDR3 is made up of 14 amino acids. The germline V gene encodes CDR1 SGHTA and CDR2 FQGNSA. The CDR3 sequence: CASSLSGIAYEQYF. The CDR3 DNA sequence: TGTGCCAGCAGCTTATCCGGGATCGCCTACGAGCAGTACTTC.

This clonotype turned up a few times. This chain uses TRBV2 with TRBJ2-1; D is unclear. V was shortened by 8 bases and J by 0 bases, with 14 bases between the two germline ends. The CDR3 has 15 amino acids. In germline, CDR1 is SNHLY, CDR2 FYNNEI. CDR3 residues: CASPSGSSSYNEQFF. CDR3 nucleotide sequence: TGTGCCAGCCCTTCTGGGTCTAGCTCCTACAATGAGCAGTTCTTC. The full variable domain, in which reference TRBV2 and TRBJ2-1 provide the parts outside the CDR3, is EPEVTQTPSHQVTQMGQEVILRCVPISNHLYFYWYRQILGQKVEFLVSFYNNEISEKSEIFDDQFSVERPDGSNFTLKIRSTKLEDSAMYFCASPSGSSSYNEQFFGPGTRLTVL.

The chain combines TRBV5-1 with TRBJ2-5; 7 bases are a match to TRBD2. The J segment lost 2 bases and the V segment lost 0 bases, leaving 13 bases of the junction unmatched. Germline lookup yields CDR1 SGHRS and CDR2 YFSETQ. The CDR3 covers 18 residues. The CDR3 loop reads CASSLVPSGSGAQETQYF. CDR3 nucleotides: TGCGCCAGCAGCTTGGTTCCTAGCGGTAGTGGGGCTCAAGAGACCCAGTACTTC.

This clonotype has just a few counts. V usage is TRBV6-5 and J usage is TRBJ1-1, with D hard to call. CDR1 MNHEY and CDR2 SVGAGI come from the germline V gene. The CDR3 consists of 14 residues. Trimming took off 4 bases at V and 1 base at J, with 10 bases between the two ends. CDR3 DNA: TGTGCCAGCAGTTCGTGGCAGACGAACACTGAAGCTTTCTTT. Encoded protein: CASSSWQTNTEAFF.

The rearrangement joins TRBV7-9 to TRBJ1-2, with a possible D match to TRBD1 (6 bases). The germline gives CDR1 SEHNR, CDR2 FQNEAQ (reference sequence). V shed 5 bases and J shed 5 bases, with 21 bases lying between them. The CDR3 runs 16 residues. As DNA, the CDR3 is TGTGCCAGCAGCGGTGTGGACGGACAGAATGAATATGGCTACACCTTC. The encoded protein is CASSGVDGQNEYGYTF.

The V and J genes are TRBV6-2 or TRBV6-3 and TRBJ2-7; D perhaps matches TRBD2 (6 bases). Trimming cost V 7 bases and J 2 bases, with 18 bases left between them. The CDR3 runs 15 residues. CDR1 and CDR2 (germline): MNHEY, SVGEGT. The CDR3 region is CASTIFPGSPYEQYF. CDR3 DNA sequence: TGTGCCAGCACCATTTTCCCCGGGAGCCCCTACGAGCAGTACTTC.

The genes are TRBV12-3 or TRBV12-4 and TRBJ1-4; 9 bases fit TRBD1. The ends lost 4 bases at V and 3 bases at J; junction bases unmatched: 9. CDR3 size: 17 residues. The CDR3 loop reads CASSSTRQGEANEKLFF. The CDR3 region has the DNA TGTGCCAGCAGTTCCACTCGACAGGGGGAGGCTAATGAAAAACTGTTTTTT.

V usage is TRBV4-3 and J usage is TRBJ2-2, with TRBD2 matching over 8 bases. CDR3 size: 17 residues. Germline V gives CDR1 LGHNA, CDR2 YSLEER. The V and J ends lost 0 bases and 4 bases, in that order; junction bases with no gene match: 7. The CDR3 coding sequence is TGCGCCAGCAGCCAAGATAGACGAGCGGGAGCCACCGGGGAGCTGTTTTTT. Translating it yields CASSQDRRAGATGELFF.

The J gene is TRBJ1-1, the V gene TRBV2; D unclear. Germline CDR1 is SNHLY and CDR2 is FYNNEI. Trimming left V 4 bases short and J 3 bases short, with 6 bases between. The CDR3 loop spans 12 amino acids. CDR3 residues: CASSGTYTEAFF. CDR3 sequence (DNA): TGTGCCAGCAGTGGGACGTACACTGAAGCTTTCTTT.

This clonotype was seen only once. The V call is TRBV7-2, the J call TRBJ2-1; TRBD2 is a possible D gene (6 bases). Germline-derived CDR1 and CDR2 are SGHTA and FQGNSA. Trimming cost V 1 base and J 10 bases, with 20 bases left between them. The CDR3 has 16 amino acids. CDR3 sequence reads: CASSLVGPLAQFEQFF. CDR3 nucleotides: TGTGCCAGCAGCTTAGTCGGGCCGCTAGCGCAGTTCGAGCAGTTCTTC.

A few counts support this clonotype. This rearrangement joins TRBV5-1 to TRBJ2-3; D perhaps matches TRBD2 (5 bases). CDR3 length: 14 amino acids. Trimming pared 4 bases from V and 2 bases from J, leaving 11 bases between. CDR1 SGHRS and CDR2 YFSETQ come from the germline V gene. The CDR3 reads CASSAQADTDTQYF. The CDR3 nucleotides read TGCGCCAGCAGCGCTCAAGCGGACACAGATACGCAGTATTTT.

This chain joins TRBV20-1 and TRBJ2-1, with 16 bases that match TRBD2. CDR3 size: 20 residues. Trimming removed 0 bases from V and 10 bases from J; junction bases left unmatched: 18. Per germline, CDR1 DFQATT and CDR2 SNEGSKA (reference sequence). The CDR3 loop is CSARDSNPAGTSGRAPEQFF. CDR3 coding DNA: TGCAGTGCTAGAGATTCCAACCCTGCCGGGACTAGCGGGAGGGCCCCCGAGCAGTTCTTC.

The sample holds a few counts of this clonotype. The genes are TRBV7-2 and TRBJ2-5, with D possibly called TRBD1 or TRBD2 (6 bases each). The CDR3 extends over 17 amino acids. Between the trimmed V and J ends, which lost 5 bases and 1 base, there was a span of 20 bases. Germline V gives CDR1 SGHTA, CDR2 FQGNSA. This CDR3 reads CASSPGDLGGIQETQYF. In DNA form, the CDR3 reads TGTGCCAGCAGCCCAGGGGACTTGGGCGGGATCCAAGAGACCCAGTACTTC.

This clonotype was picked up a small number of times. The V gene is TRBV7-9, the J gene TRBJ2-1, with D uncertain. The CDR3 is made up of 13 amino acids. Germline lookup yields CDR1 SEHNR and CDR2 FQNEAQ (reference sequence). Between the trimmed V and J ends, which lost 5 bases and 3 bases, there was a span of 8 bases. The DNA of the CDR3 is TGTGCCAGCAGCCCTAGGGACTACAATGAGCAGTTCTTC. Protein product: CASSPRDYNEQFF.

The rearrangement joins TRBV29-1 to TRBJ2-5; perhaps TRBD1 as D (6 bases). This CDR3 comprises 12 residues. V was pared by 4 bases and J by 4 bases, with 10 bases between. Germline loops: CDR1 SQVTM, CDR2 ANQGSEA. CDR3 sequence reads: CSVGGQTETQYF. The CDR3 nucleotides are TGCAGCGTTGGAGGACAGACAGAGACCCAGTACTTC.